What follows are 22 T cell receptor beta chains derived from one specimen sequenced in a study of T-cell memory formation after mild COVID-19. TCRdb used MiXCR to reprocess the 5' RACE reads, holding one entry per CDR3 protein. Seen here are 200,000 to 250,000 distinct CDR3 sequences, 9% to 10% observed once, and the top ten hold approximately 3.3%. The sequenced sample was PBMCs or a T cell subset sorted from them (not recorded which). These receptor sequences come from a man aged 18-30 years who had mild COVID-19 (a few samples of this study predate the infection). Cell type and time point are not known.

This clonotype was seen a handful of times. The rearrangement uses TRBV6-1 and TRBJ2-7; a weak D match, TRBD1 (6 bases). The CDR3 consists of 15 residues. The V and J ends lost 1 base and 0 bases respectively, with 10 bases between them. In germline, CDR1 is MNHNS, CDR2 SASEGT. The CDR3 DNA follows: TGTGCCAGCAGTGAAGGGCCAGGGGCCTCCTACGAGCAGTACTTC. The encoded protein is CASSEGPGASYEQYF.

This clonotype was observed a few times. The V and J genes are TRBV5-6 and TRBJ2-7, with D hard to call. The CDR3 sequence is 12 residues long. Trimming took off 4 bases at V and 1 base at J, with 6 bases between the two ends. Germline assignment: CDR1 SGHDT and CDR2 YYEEEE. The CDR3 nucleotides are TGTGCCAGCAGCATGGGTTCCTACGAGCAGTACGTC. This gives the protein CASSMGSYEQYV.

The chain carries TRBV9 and TRBJ2-3, with D maybe TRBD2 (5 bases). This CDR3 has 14 amino acids. Germline CDR1 and CDR2: SGDLS and YYNGEE. The V end lost 5 bases, the J end lost 0 bases, and 10 bases lay between the germline ends. CDR3 sequence reads: CASSGGTSTDTQYF. The CDR3 DNA is TGTGCCAGCAGTGGAGGCACTAGCACAGATACGCAGTATTTT.

This clonotype was picked up a small number of times. J is TRBJ2-2 and V is TRBV24-1; D is uncertain. This CDR3 has 14 amino acids. Looked up from germline, CDR1 is KGHDR and CDR2 is SFDVKD. V dropped 5 bases and J dropped 2 bases, with 8 bases sitting between them. Written as DNA, the CDR3 is TGTGCCACCAGTGCCAGCGTAAACACCGGGGAGCTGTTTTTT. This gives the protein CATSASVNTGELFF.

The chain links TRBV20-1 to TRBJ2-7, with TRBD1 identical over 7 bases. V shed 5 bases, J shed 4 bases, and the junction held 8 bases outside the gene matches. The CDR3 totals 13 residues. Germline V gene sequence: CDR1 DFQATT, CDR2 SNEGSKA (reference sequence). CDR3: CSAWGQSKYEQYF. CDR3 sequence (DNA): TGCAGTGCTTGGGGACAGTCCAAATACGAGCAGTACTTC.

This sequence joins TRBV18 and TRBJ1-5; D possibly corresponds to TRBD1 (6 bases). Deletions cut 9 bases from V and 7 bases from J, with 22 bases between. The germline V gene has CDR1 KGHSH and CDR2 LQKENI. This CDR3 spans 15 amino acids. DNA for the CDR3: TGTGCCAGAACTTTATTACGGGACAATCGACAGCCCCAGCATTTT. It codes for CARTLLRDNRQPQHF. Full variable domain (missing parts from reference TRBV18 and TRBJ1-5): NAGVMQNPRHLVRRRGQEARLRCSPMKGHSHVYWYRQLPEEGLKFMVYLQKENIIDESGMPKERFSAEFPKEGPSILRIQQVVRGDSAAYFCARTLLRDNRQPQHFGDGTRLSIL.

The genes are TRBV20-1 and TRBJ2-3; D perhaps matches TRBD2 (5 bases). The CDR3 is 14 amino acids. Trimming took 8 bases from V and 4 from J, leaving 19 bases between them. CDR1 is DFQATT, CDR2 SNEGSKA, per germline (reference sequence). The CDR3, as DNA: TGCAGTCCCCAGAGGGCCGGCGCCCCAGATACGCAGTATTTT. Translated: CSPQRAGAPDTQYF.

In this sample, this clonotype turned up a few times. The CDR3 loop reads CASSMSKSNFERAEAFF. In DNA, the CDR3 is TGTGCCAGTAGTATGAGTAAAAGCAACTTCGAAAGGGCTGAAGCTTTCTTT. The gene calls are TRBV19 and TRBJ1-1, with D uncertain. The CDR3 loop spans 17 amino acids. CDR1 LNHDA and CDR2 SQIVND come from the germline V gene (reference sequence). Trimming removed 3 bases from V and 6 bases from J, with 23 bases in between.

This clonotype was found a few times. The rearrangement links TRBV20-1 to TRBJ1-5, with unresolved D. Germline CDR1 DFQATT, CDR2 SNEGSKA (reference sequence). The V end lost 6 bases, the J end lost 5 bases, and 14 bases lay between the germline ends. There are 13 residues in the CDR3. The CDR3 spells CSADERRDQPQHF. The CDR3 DNA reads TGCAGTGCGGACGAAAGAAGGGATCAGCCCCAGCATTTT.

The rearrangement uses TRBV10-3 and TRBJ2-1; 13 bases line up with TRBD2. CDR1 and CDR2 (germline): ENHRY, SYGVKD. This CDR3 region has 17 residues. The V segment lost 5 bases and the J segment 0 bases; nucleotides outside the gene matches: 4. The CDR3 region is CAISWTSGGSSYNEQFF. CDR3 sequence (DNA): TGTGCCATCAGTTGGACTAGCGGGGGTAGCTCCTACAATGAGCAGTTCTTC.

The genes are TRBV19 and TRBJ2-2, with D unclear. The length of the CDR3 is 12 residues. Germline V lookup: CDR1 LNHDA, CDR2 SQIVND (reference sequence). The ends were cut back, 5 bases at V and 6 bases at J, with 7 bases in the middle. The CDR3 region is CASSRVPGELFF. The CDR3 DNA sequence: TGTGCCAGTAGTCGGGTTCCCGGGGAGCTGTTTTTT.

This chain joins TRBV19 and TRBJ2-3, with 7 nucleotides matching TRBD1. The V gene's germline CDR1 is LNHDA and CDR2 SQIVND (reference sequence). CDR3 length: 13 residues. J lost 5 bases, V lost 8 bases, and 7 bases had no gene match. Here the CDR3 reads CASCDRAEDTQYF. DNA for the CDR3: TGTGCCAGTTGCGACAGGGCAGAAGATACGCAGTATTTT.

This clonotype was picked up a small number of times. The V gene is TRBV5-1, the J gene TRBJ2-2; 9 bases are shared with TRBD1. Germline-derived CDR1 and CDR2 are SGHRS and YFSETQ. With 3 bases clipped from V and 7 bases from J, the junction kept 4 bases outside the gene matches. CDR3 length: 14 amino acids. CDR3 protein: CASSWDRAGGELFF. Here the CDR3 DNA reads TGCGCCAGCAGCTGGGACAGGGCTGGCGGGGAGCTGTTTTTT.

The V gene is TRBV7-9, the J gene TRBJ2-1, with a possible D match to TRBD2 (5 bases). Germline V gene lookup returns CDR1 SEHNR and CDR2 FQNEAQ (reference sequence). The CDR3 spans 19 residues. The V gene lost 4 bases and the J gene lost 8 bases, with 30 bases spanning the gap. The CDR3 nucleotides read TGTGCCAGCAGCTCGGGTTATACTCGGACGGGATTTAATAGGGATGAGCAGTTCTTC. Amino acid sequence: CASSSGYTRTGFNRDEQFF. Based on the CDR3 plus reference TRBV7-9 and TRBJ2-1, the full variable domain is DTGVSQNPRHKITKRGQNVTFRCDPISEHNRLYWYRQTLGQGPEFLTYFQNEAQLEKSRLLSDRFSAERPKGSFSTLEIQRTEQGDSAMYLCASSSGYTRTGFNRDEQFFGPGTRLTVL.

This chain uses TRBV9 with TRBJ2-2; D unresolved. The length of the CDR3 is 15 residues. Germline CDR1 reads SGDLS; CDR2 reads YYNGEE. The V end was cut by 3 bases, the J end by 4 bases, with 13 bases between. The CDR3 DNA is TGTGCCAGCAGCGGGCAAAGGGTGTCCACCGGGGAGCTGTTTTTT. Its protein product is CASSGQRVSTGELFF.

This clonotype has only a few counts. The V call is TRBV4-3, the J call TRBJ1-1, with D tentatively TRBD1 (5 bases). Germline assignment: CDR1 LGHNA and CDR2 YSLEER. The V and J ends lost 7 bases and 4 bases respectively, with 19 bases between them. The CDR3 totals 15 residues. The CDR3: CASTFVIGGSTEAFF. Written as DNA, the CDR3 is TGCGCCAGCACCTTCGTGATCGGGGGAAGCACTGAAGCTTTCTTT.

Here the CDR3 reads CASGPSLAGGETQYF. The DNA for the CDR3 is TGCGCCAGCGGACCATCGCTAGCGGGGGGAGAGACCCAGTACTTC. The rearrangement links TRBV5-1 to TRBJ2-5; 11 bases line up with TRBD2. Per the germline V gene, CDR1 is SGHRS and CDR2 is YFSETQ. The junction had 9 bases not matched to a gene; V was cut back by 7 bases and J by 4 bases. CDR3 length equals 15 residues. Full variable domain (remainder filled in from reference TRBV5-1 and TRBJ2-5): KAGVTQTPRYLIKTRGQQVTLSCSPISGHRSVSWYQQTPGQGLQFLFEYFSETQRNKGNFPGRFSGRQFSNSRSEMNVSTLELGDSALYLCASGPSLAGGETQYFGPGTRLLVL.

For the CDR3, the DNA is TGTGCCAGCGGAACCGGGGCGTACACCGAGCAGTACTTC. Translating gives CASGTGAYTEQYF. The J gene is TRBJ2-7, the V gene TRBV6-6; tentatively, D is TRBD1 or TRBD2 (5 bases each). With 8 bases removed from V and 6 bases from J, the gap between germline ends came to 17 bases. Germline V gene data show CDR1 as MNHNY and CDR2 as SVGAGI (reference sequence). The CDR3 is 13 residues long.

The rearrangement links TRBV25-1 to TRBJ1-1, with D possibly TRBD1 on 6 matching bases. The length of the CDR3 is 14 residues. The germline CDR1 and CDR2 sequences are MGHDK and SYGVNS. Trimming left V 6 bases short and J 4 bases short, with 15 bases between. CDR3 in amino acids: CASSTTGRGTEAFF. The CDR3 DNA follows: TGTGCCAGCAGCACAACAGGGAGGGGCACTGAAGCTTTCTTT.

The table lists this clonotype with many counts. The chain has TRBV5-1 and TRBJ1-6; 7 bases are shared with TRBD1. Germline loops: CDR1 SGHRS, CDR2 YFSETQ. The CDR3 is 14 residues long. J lost 7 bases, V lost 0 bases, and 1 base had no gene match. CDR3 in amino acids: CASSLEQGNSPLHF. The CDR3 nucleotides are TGCGCCAGCAGCTTGGAACAGGGGAATTCACCCCTCCACTTT.

This clonotype was seen only a few times. V usage is TRBV20-1 and J usage is TRBJ2-2, with TRBD1 identical over 11 bases. Germline trimming cut 6 bases from V and 2 bases from J; bases unmatched to any gene: 5. Germline V lookup: CDR1 DFQATT, CDR2 SNEGSKA (reference sequence). CDR3 size: 15 residues. CDR3 in amino acids: CSARRTGGNTGELFF. In DNA form, the CDR3 reads TGCAGTGCCAGAAGGACAGGGGGCAACACCGGGGAGCTGTTTTTT.

The rearrangement joins TRBV2 to TRBJ2-3, with D hard to call. V was pared by 2 bases and J by 0 bases, with 9 bases between. The CDR3 extends over 15 amino acids. From germline, CDR1 is SNHLY and CDR2 FYNNEI. CDR3 sequence reads: CASSESDPSTDTQYF. The CDR3 DNA follows: TGTGCCAGCAGTGAATCGGACCCAAGCACAGATACGCAGTATTTT.